The clone carrying this T cell receptor beta chain was recorded a few times. No antigen is known for it. The data are from a study of CD8 T cells in ankylosing spondylitis. Study-level results: Significantly higher representation of disease-linked clones was reported for matched ankylosing spondylitis synovial fluid. Earlier authors reported some of these motif variants in reactive arthritis synovial fluid and blood. In ankylosing spondylitis blood, a motif of seven to nine highly homologous TCR beta variants appeared characteristic.

The CDR3 runs to 16 residues. V shed 2 bases and J 3 bases; nucleotides not matched to a gene: 7. CDR1 SGHTS and CDR2 YDEGEE come from the germline V gene. Libraries of TCR beta came from quantitative 5'-RACE with molecular barcodes. TCRdb re-analysed the 5' RACE reads in MiXCR, keeping a single row per CDR3 protein. The table includes about 750,000 distinct CDR3 sequences, 15% to 20% detected once. The TCR comes from a male donor with ankylosing spondylitis. The gene calls are TRBV5-8 and TRBJ2-7; TRBD2 agrees at 11 bases. The sample was blood, either unsorted or a sorted T cell fraction (not recorded which). CDR3 in DNA: TGTGCCAGCAGCTTTCCTACTAGCGGGGGCCTCTACGAGCAGTACTTC. As protein: CASSFPTSGGLYEQYF.